This T cell receptor beta chain was observed in a study of early T cells in non-severe SARS-CoV-2 infection. In its sample, this clonotype was seen many times. Germline V CDR1 and CDR2: SGDLS, YYNGEE. The length of the CDR3 is 14 residues. V lost 4 bases and J lost 8, with 13 bases in between. Individual cDNA molecules each received unique molecular identifiers attached to them. One entry per CDR3 protein results from TCRdb running MiXCR on the 5' RACE reads. There are fewer than 40,000 distinct CDR3 sequences in the sample; 5.7% occur only once, and 5% to 6% lies in the top ten. The genes are TRBV9 and TRBJ1-6; D is perhaps TRBD1 (6 bases). The clonotype was recovered from an adult who was a healthcare worker with PCR-confirmed SARS-CoV-2 infection or an uninfected control (not recorded which). Sample: whole blood. The DNA for the CDR3 is TGTGCCAGCAGCCCCCGACAGGCTGATTCACCCCTCCACTTT. Protein: CASSPRQADSPLHF.